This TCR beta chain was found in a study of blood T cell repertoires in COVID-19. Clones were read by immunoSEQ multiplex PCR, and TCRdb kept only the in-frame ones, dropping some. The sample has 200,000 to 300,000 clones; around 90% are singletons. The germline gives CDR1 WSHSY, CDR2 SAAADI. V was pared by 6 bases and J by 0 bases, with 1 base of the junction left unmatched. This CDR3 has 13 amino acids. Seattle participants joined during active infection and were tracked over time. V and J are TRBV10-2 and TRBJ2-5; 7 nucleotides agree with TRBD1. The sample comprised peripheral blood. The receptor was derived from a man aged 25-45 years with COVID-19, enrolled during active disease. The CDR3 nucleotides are TGCGCCAGCAGACAGGGGTACCAAGAGACCCAGTACTTC. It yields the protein CASRQGYQETQYF.